Reported below is one T cell receptor (beta chain). Its cognate antigen is unknown. This sample is part of a study of CD8+CD57+ T cells in acquired aplastic anemia. The patients chosen for sequencing had shown expansion of CD8+CD57+ cells (detected by flow cytometry). In all patients, the disease was severe acquired aplastic anemia. No patient had been given any therapy when blood was sampled. CDR1 SEHNR and CDR2 FQNEAQ come from the germline V gene (reference sequence). Trimming took 3 bases from V and 0 from J, leaving 12 bases between them. The CDR3 has 16 amino acids. General observations from the study: There were over 25 CD8+ CDR3 sequences that occurred in both patients and controls.

CDR3 and TCR beta VDJ profiling relied on a genomic DNA template. TCRdb reanalysed the reads using MiXCR and keeps one entry per CDR3 protein. This sample has hundreds of thousands of distinct CDR3 sequences, with roughly 59% found just once. V and J are TRBV7-9 and TRBJ1-3; a weak D match, TRBD1 (5 bases). This sequence originates from a human donor with aplastic anemia. Sequenced: sorted CD4+, CD8+, or CD8+CD57+ T cells (not recorded which) from PBMCs. CDR3 in DNA: TGTGCCAGCAGCTTGTGGGGGTGGAGCTCTGGAAACACCATATATTTT. Translating gives CASSLWGWSSGNTIYF.